This TCR beta chain is drawn from a study of molecular identifiers for immune sequencing clone quantification. Looking at the study overall: The replicate experiment used RNA from approximately 20,000 or 100,000 naive CD8 cells. This RNA was split into five aliquots, and four of them were sequenced.

Isolation of naive CD8 T cells was achieved by sorting on a CD8+CD4-CCR7+CD45RA+ phenotype. A few counts support this clonotype. Its antigen remains unidentified. TCRdb called the PCR reads again in MiXCR, with one record for every CDR3 protein. The sample lists about 36,000 distinct CDR3 sequences; roughly 18% were seen once. Overall study findings and caveats: Over 99% of CMV-specific effector molecules, but under 1% of naive ones, were in clones above 20 copies. Highly expanded clone sizes could be underestimated through barcode sharing by identical TCR molecules.

There are 14 residues in the CDR3. Looked up from germline, CDR1 is MGHRA and CDR2 is YSYEKL. V shed 6 bases, J shed 4 bases, and the junction held 6 bases outside the gene matches. Sequenced: naive CD8+ T cells from blood, with Jurkat cell RNA spiked in. As to subset: FACS-sorted CD8+CD4-CCR7+CD45RA+ naive T cells. This receptor was identified in a human donor in good health. Some libraries in this study had Jurkat cell RNA spiked in. The rearrangement uses TRBV4-1 and TRBJ2-3, with 8 nucleotides matching TRBD1. CDR3 nucleotides: TGCGCCAGCAGAATCGACAGGGGCCCAGATACGCAGTATTTT. It translates to CASRIDRGPDTQYF.